These T cell receptor beta chains were read from a single sample in a study of blood T cell repertoires in COVID-19. TCRdb's copy holds only in-frame clones and misses some; the assay was immunoSEQ multiplex PCR. Here the sample spans 48,000 or so clones, about nine tenths being singletons. Sequenced input: peripheral blood. The receptors shown here come from a woman older than 75 with COVID-19, enrolled during active disease. Both conserved end residues are part of each CDR3. A D gene is named only where the DNA matches it firmly. The size of a clone is reported for some rows only, either as once, few or many, or as a class for expanded clones.

d_call	j_call	v_call	cdr3_length	clone_size	cdr3_aa	cdr3_nt
NA	TRBJ1-2	TRBV12-3/TRBV12-4	12	once	CASSFTEGGYTF	TGTGCCAGCAGTTTTACAGAGGGTGGCTACACCTTC
NA	TRBJ1-3	TRBV28	15	NA	CASSLAAPGGNTIYF	TGTGCCAGCAGTTTAGCGGCCCCGGGGGGAAACACCATATATTTT
TRBD1	TRBJ2-7	TRBV11-3	17	NA	CASSYALGTGGSYEQYF	TGTGCCAGCAGTTATGCTCTGGGGACAGGGGGCTCCTACGAGCAGTACTTC
NA	TRBJ1-6	TRBV7-2	17	NA	CASSLENPRVYNSPLHF	TGTGCCAGCAGCCTAGAAAATCCCCGGGTCTATAATTCACCCCTCCACTTT
TRBD1	TRBJ1-4	TRBV19	15	NA	CASSTRQGAGEKLFF	TGTGCCAGTAGTACCCGACAGGGGGCAGGTGAAAAACTGTTTTTT
NA	TRBJ1-1	TRBV5-1	17	NA	CASSHFVSPEGNTEAFF	TGCGCCAGCAGCCACTTCGTCTCTCCTGAGGGGAACACTGAAGCTTTCTTT
NA	TRBJ2-7	TRBV3-1/TRBV3-2	9	NA	CASSPGQYF	TGTGCCAGCAGCCCAGGGCAGTACTTC
NA	TRBJ1-1	TRBV6-2/TRBV6-3	14	NA	CASSYFLRGTEAFF	TGTGCCAGCAGTTACTTCCTCAGGGGTACTGAAGCTTTCTTT
TRBD2	TRBJ2-1	TRBV28	16	NA	CATTGTSGRWNNEQFF	TGTGCCACCACCGGGACTAGCGGGCGTTGGAACAATGAGCAGTTCTTC
NA	TRBJ1-1	TRBV6-1	12	NA	CASSEAIGRAFF	TGTGCCAGCAGTGAAGCGATAGGGAGAGCTTTCTTT
NA	TRBJ2-5	TRBV30	12	NA	CAWGRGQETQYF	TGTGCCTGGGGTCGGGGACAAGAGACCCAGTACTTC
NA	TRBJ1-2	TRBV20-1	11	NA	CSARAQAVDTF	TGCAGTGCTAGAGCCCAGGCTGTAGACACCTTC
TRBD2	TRBJ2-1	TRBV6-5	16	NA	CASSYLPSGTYNEQFF	TGTGCCAGCAGTTACCTCCCTAGCGGGACGTACAATGAGCAGTTCTTC
NA	TRBJ2-5	TRBV2	11	NA	CASRAWETQYF	TGTGCCAGCAGGGCCTGGGAGACCCAGTACTTC
TRBD1	TRBJ1-1	TRBV13	16	once	CASRLDRGAPNTEAFF	TGTGCCAGCAGGTTAGACAGGGGCGCCCCGAACACTGAAGCTTTCTTT
NA	TRBJ2-1	TRBV7-9	14	few	CASSPLSSYNEQFF	TGTGCCAGCAGCCCGCTAAGCTCCTACAATGAGCAGTTCTTC
NA	TRBJ2-3	TRBV7-9	14	NA	CASSWANNGGDLYF	TGTGCCAGCAGCTGGGCGAATAACGGGGGTGATCTGTATTTT
NA	TRBJ2-7	TRBV3-1/TRBV3-2	17	NA	CASSQAVHRVPRYEQYF	TGTGCCAGCAGCCAAGCTGTACACAGGGTGCCCCGCTACGAGCAGTACTTC
TRBD1	TRBJ2-1	TRBV7-9	16	NA	CASSDYSGTGDNEQFF	TGTGCCAGCAGCGACTACTCCGGGACAGGGGACAATGAGCAGTTCTTC
TRBD1	TRBJ2-3	TRBV3-1/TRBV3-2	16	NA	CASSFRTGGGTDTQYF	TGTGCCAGCAGCTTTCGGACAGGGGGCGGCACAGATACGCAGTATTTT
TRBD1	TRBJ1-1	TRBV15	14	once	CATSRKTGRTEAFF	TGTGCCACCAGCAGAAAGACAGGGCGGACTGAAGCTTTCTTT
TRBD2	TRBJ2-3	TRBV6-1	16	NA	CASSDPGLAGDFQWCF	TGTGCCAGCAGTGACCCGGGACTAGCGGGAGACTTCCAGTGGTGTTTT
TRBD2	TRBJ2-7	TRBV5-8	15	NA	CASSYPGLASYEQYF	TGTGCCAGCAGCTATCCGGGACTAGCATCCTACGAGCAGTACTTC
TRBD1	TRBJ1-2	TRBV5-1	17	once	CASSMTIPGQGNYGYTF	TGCGCCAGCAGCATGACCATACCGGGACAGGGGAACTATGGCTACACCTTC
NA	TRBJ1-1	TRBV14	13	NA	CASSRQENTEAFF	TGTGCCAGCAGCCGGCAGGAGAACACTGAAGCTTTCTTT
NA	TRBJ2-7	TRBV3-1/TRBV3-2	13	NA	CASSQALTYEQYF	TGTGCCAGCAGCCAGGCCCTCACCTACGAGCAGTACTTC
TRBD2	TRBJ2-4	TRBV9	17	NA	CASSVGGASGPMNIQYF	TGTGCCAGCAGCGTAGGCGGGGCTAGCGGCCCTATGAACATTCAGTACTTC
TRBD2	TRBJ2-3	TRBV9	15	once	CASAVGSGVPDTQYF	TGTGCCAGCGCAGTGGGTAGCGGGGTTCCAGATACGCAGTATTTT
TRBD1	TRBJ2-7	TRBV6-2/TRBV6-3	15	NA	CASSSPGTGGSEQYF	TGTGCCAGCAGCTCACCCGGGACAGGGGGATCTGAGCAGTACTTC
TRBD1	TRBJ2-5	TRBV11-2	15	few	CASSPWTGTQETQYF	TGTGCCAGCAGCCCCTGGACAGGGACGCAAGAGACCCAGTACTTC
NA	TRBJ2-7	TRBV15	16	NA	CATSRRSGESSYEQYF	TGTGCCACCAGCAGACGTTCAGGGGAAAGCTCCTACGAGCAGTACTTC
TRBD1	TRBJ2-2	TRBV7-2	16	NA	CASSLKAGGMSGELFF	TGTGCCAGCAGCTTAAAGGCAGGGGGCATGTCCGGGGAGCTGTTTTTT